The text below deals with one T cell receptor beta chain. Its antigen is unknown. Base qualities were left out, and no much larger clone turns up one base away. This sample was taken from a study of blood T cell repertoires in COVID-19 (dated by TCRdb to the early 2020s). Concerning the study at large: Collaborator samples came from the United States, Italy and Spain and covered acute and convalescent phases of COVID-19. Where HLA class I and class II types were available, the types were taken from metadata supplied by the sample provider, not from assay-based typing. Samples came from the ongoing ImmuneRACE study (first 160 participants) plus 1,254 subjects from 6 global collaborators. The repertoires were released in a freely available public database meant as a resource for research on the immune response to SARS-CoV-2. Sample metadata almost always included a de-identified subject ID, COVID-19 status, age in years and sex. Subjects who had been exposed to COVID-19, were actively infected with it, or had recovered from it provided the deeply sampled blood TCRbeta repertoires that made up the dataset. The prospective study material was composed of cDNA or gDNA derived from T cells, B-cell-depleted T cells, or PBMCs.

The CDR3 covers 14 residues, taking in both the cysteine and the phenylalanine. The kept DNA is CDR3 alone, 42 bases in frame from the first base. For CDR1 and CDR2, the germline V gene lists SGHRS and YFSETQ. From V the trimming removes 4 bases and from J it removes 12 bases, while the gene matches leave 11 bases of the junction unaccounted for. The paper's findings and limits, for the study overall: Clinical and demographic metadata were provided uncurated, with the amount varying by source and participant.

TCRbeta CDR3 regions were amplified from genomic DNA by means of the immunoSEQ Assay, a bias-controlled multiplex PCR. Per the authors' processing: Nucleated cell counts per sample were estimated from amplification of reference gene primers within the assay. Sequence reads were collapsed and filtered to measure the absolute abundance of every unique TCRbeta CDR3 rearrangement. Productive Simpson clonality was computed per sample as the square root of Simpson's diversity index over productive rearrangements. The table was pulled from immuneACCESS by TCRdb, which kept in-frame rearrangements only. Such tables lose some clones; where checked, under half of the loss comes from unresolved V genes, and the rest has no known cause. The V and J calls and the clone size are those of that table, but D and trimming were determined from the DNA. This sample gives about 190,000 clones in total; roughly 90% of them show up just once. The top ten constitute 0.55% to 0.8% of the sample.

Whole blood was collected in K2EDTA tubes by collaborating institutions according to the institutions' own protocols. For TCRbeta analysis, collaborators shipped samples in one of three forms: frozen whole blood, isolated PBMCs, or DNA extracted from either of those sample types. The chain was built from TRBV5-1 and TRBJ2-1, with TRBD1 identical over 9 junction bases. Sequencing was performed on peripheral blood. This TCR was recovered from a man in his forties or fifties with acute or convalescent COVID-19. The DNA reads as follows: TGCGCCAGCAGCCCAGGGACAGGGCCTAGGGGGCAGTTCTTC. Its translation is CASSPGTGPRGQFF.